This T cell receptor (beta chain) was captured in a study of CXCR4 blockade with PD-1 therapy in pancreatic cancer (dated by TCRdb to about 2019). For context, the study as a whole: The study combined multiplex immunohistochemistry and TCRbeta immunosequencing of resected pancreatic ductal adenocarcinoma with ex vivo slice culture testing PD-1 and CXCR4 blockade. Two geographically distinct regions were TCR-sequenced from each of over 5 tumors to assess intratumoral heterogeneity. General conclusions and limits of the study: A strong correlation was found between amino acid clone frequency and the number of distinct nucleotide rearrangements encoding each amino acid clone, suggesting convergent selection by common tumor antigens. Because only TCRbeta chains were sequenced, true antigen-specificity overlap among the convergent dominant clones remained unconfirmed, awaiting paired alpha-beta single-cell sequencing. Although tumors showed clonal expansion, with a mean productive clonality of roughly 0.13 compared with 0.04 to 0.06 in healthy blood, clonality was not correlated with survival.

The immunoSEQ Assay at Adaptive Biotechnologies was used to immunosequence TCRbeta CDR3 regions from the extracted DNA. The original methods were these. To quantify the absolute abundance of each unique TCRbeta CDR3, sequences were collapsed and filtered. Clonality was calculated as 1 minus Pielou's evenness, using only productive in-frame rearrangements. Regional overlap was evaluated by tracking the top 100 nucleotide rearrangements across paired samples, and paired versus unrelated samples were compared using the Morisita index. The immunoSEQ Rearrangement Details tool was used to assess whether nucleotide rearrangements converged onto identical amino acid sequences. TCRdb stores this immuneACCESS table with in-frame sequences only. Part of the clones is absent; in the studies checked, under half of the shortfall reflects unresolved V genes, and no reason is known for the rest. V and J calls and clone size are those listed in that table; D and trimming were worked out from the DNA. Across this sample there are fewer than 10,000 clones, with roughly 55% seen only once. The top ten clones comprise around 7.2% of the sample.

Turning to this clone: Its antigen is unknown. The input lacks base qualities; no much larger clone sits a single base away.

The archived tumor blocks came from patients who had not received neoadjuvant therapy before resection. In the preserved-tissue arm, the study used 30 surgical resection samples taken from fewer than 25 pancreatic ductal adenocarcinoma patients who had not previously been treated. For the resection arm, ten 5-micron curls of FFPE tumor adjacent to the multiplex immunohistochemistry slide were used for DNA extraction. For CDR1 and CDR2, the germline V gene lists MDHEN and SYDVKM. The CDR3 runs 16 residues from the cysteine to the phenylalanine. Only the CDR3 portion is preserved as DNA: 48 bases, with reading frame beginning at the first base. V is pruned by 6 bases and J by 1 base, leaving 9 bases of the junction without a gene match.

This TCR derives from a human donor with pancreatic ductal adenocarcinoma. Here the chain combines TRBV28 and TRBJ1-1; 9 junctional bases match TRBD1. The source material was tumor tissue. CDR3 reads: CASSRTDRGRNTEAFF. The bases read TGTGCCAGCAGCCGAACGGACAGGGGCCGGAACACTGAAGCTTTCTTT. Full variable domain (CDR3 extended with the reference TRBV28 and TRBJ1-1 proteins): DVKVTQSSRYLVKRTGEKVFLECVQDMDHENMFWYRQDPGLGLRLIYFSYDVKMKEKGDIPEGYSVSREKKERFSLILESASTNQTSMYLCASSRTDRGRNTEAFFGQGTRLTVV.